Listed below are T cell receptor beta chains from one sample, sequenced in a study of T cell responses to AZD1222 COVID-19 vaccine. TCRdb keeps only in-frame clones here, not all; method: immunoSEQ multiplex PCR. In the table there are roughly 180,000 clones, roughly nine tenths of which are singletons. The sequenced sample was peripheral blood, obtained on day 0 of AZD1222 vaccination. These receptors all stem from an adult in good health. The CDR3 runs from the conserved cysteine through the conserved F or W. A D gene is named only where the DNA matches it firmly. Expanded clones get a size class; other rows say once, few or many, or leave the size out.

CDR3aa,CDR3nt,j_gene,abundance,d_gene,v_gene
CASSSETGDRKTEAFF,TGTGCCAGCAGCTCGGAAACAGGGGATAGGAAGACTGAAGCTTTCTTT,TRBJ1-1,.,TRBD1,TRBV5-6
CASRITGRGGYTF,TGTGCCAGCAGGATTACCGGCAGGGGCGGCTACACCTTC,TRBJ1-2,.,.,TRBV5-4
CAGRSSRAGELFF,TGTGCCGGTAGAAGCTCCAGAGCCGGGGAGCTGTTTTTT,TRBJ2-2,.,.,TRBV19
CASSLGSGDQPQHF,TGTGCCAGCAGCTTAGGTTCAGGGGATCAGCCCCAGCATTTT,TRBJ1-5,.,.,TRBV11-2
CASSMHRRVGRSSGNTIYF,TGTGCCAGTAGTATGCACCGTCGCGTCGGACGGAGCTCTGGAAACACCATATATTTT,TRBJ1-3,few,.,TRBV19
CASSLAQGRQETQYF,TGTGCCAGCAGCTTAGCGCAAGGGAGGCAAGAGACCCAGTACTTC,TRBJ2-5,once,.,TRBV7-6
CASSARGLAGLRQQYF,TGTGCCAGCAGCGCCCGAGGACTAGCGGGACTACGGCAGCAGTACTTC,TRBJ2-7,many,TRBD2,TRBV7-9
CASSLEDLGPGSEAFF,TGCGCCAGCAGCTTGGAAGATTTAGGGCCAGGCAGCGAAGCTTTCTTT,TRBJ1-1,.,.,TRBV5-1
CASSPGVDRELFF,TGTGCCAGCTCACCCGGCGTGGACCGGGAGCTGTTTTTT,TRBJ2-2,.,.,TRBV18
CASKRTADYGYTF,TGTGCCAGCAAAAGGACGGCGGACTATGGCTACACCTTC,TRBJ1-2,.,.,TRBV6-5